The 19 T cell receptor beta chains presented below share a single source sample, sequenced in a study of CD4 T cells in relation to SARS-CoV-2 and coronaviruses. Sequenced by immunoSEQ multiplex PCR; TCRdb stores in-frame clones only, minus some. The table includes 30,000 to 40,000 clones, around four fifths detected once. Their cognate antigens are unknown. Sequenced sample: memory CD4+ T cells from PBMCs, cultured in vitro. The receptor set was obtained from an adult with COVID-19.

The CDR3 loop is CASSPGGDTQYF. CDR3 DNA: TGTGCCAGCAGCCCGGGAGGAGATACGCAGTATTTT. The chain joins TRBV11-2 to TRBJ2-3; 7 positions agree with TRBD2. The V and J ends lost 5 bases and 5 bases, in that order; junction bases with no gene match: 1. CDR1 and CDR2 (germline): SGHAT, FQNNGV. This CDR3 spans 12 amino acids.

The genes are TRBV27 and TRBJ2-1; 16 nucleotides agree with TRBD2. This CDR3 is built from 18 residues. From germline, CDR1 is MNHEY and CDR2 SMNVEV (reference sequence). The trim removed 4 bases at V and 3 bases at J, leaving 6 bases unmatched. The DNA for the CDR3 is TGTGCCAGCAGTTCCTACGGGACTAGCGGGAGGGGCTACAATGAGCAGTTCTTC. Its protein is CASSSYGTSGRGYNEQFF.

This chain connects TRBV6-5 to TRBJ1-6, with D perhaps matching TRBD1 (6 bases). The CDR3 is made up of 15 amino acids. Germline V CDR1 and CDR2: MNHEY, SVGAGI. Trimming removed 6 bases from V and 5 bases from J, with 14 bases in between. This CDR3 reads CASSPGGYNNSPLHF. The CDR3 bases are TGTGCCAGCAGCCCCGGGGGCTACAATAATTCACCCCTCCACTTT.

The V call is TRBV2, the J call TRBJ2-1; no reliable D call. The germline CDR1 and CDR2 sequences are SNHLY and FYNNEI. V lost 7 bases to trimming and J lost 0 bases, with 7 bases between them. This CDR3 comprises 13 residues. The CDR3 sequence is CASMGDSYNEQFF. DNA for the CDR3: TGTGCCAGCATGGGCGACTCCTACAATGAGCAGTTCTTC.

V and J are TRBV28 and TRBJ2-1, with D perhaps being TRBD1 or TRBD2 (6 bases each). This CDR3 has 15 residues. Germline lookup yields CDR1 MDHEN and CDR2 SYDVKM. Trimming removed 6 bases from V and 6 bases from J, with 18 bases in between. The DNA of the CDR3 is TGTGCCAGCAGGCCGAGCCGGGGGCAGGGCAATGAGCAGTTCTTC. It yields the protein CASRPSRGQGNEQFF.

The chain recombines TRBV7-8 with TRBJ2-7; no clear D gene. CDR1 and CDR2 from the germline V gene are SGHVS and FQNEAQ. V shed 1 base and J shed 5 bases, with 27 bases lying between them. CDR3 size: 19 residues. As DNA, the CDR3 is TGTGCCAGCAGCTTAGAGGTCCGTGGGTGGCTCGCCTTAGGGAACGAGCAGTACTTC. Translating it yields CASSLEVRGWLALGNEQYF.

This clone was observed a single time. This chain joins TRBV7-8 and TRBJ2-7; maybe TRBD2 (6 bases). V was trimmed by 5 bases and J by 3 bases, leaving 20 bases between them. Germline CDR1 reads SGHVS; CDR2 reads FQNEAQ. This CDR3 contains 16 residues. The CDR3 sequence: CASSPRGGTYLYEQYF. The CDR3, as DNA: TGTGCCAGCAGCCCTCGTGGGGGGACTTACCTCTACGAGCAGTACTTC.

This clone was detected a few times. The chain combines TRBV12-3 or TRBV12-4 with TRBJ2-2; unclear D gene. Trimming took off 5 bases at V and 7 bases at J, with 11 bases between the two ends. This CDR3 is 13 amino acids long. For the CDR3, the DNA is TGTGCCAGCAGTCCACGGTATGGCGGGGAGCTGTTTTTT. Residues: CASSPRYGGELFF.

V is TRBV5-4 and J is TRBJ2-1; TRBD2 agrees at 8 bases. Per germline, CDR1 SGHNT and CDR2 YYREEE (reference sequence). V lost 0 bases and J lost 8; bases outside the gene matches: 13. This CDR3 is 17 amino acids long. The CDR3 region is CASSLASGSGRRDEQFF. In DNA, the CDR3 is TGTGCCAGCAGCTTGGCCTCGGGAAGCGGGAGACGGGATGAGCAGTTCTTC.

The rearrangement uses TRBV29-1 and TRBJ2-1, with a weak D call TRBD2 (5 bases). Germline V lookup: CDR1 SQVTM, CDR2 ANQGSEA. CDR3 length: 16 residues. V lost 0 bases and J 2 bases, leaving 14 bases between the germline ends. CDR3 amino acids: CSVEDPLRETYNEQFF. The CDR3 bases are TGCAGCGTTGAAGATCCTTTAAGGGAGACCTACAATGAGCAGTTCTTC.

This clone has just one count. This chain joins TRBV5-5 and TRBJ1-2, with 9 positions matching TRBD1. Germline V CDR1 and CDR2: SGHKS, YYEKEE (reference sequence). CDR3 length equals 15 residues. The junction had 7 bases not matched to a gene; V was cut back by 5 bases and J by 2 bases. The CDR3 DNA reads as TGTGCCAGCAGTTCCTACAGGGGGCCGAACTATGGCTACACCTTC. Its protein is CASSSYRGPNYGYTF.

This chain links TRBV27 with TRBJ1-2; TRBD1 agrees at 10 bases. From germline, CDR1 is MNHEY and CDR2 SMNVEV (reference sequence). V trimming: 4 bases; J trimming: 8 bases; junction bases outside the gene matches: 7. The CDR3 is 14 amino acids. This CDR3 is CASSSWTGGGGYTF. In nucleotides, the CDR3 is TGTGCCAGCAGTTCTTGGACAGGGGGTGGCGGCTACACCTTC.

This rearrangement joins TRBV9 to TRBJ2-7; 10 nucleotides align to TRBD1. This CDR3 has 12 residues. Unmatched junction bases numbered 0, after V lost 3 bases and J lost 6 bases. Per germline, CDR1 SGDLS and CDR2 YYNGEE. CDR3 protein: CASSGTGGEQYF. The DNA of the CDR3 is TGTGCCAGCAGCGGGACAGGGGGCGAGCAGTACTTC.

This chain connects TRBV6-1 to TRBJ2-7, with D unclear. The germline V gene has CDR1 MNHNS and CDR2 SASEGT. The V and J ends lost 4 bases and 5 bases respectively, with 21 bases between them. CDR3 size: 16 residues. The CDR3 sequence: CASSAHPGPPGNEQYF. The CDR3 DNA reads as TGTGCCAGCAGTGCTCACCCCGGGCCGCCTGGGAACGAGCAGTACTTC.

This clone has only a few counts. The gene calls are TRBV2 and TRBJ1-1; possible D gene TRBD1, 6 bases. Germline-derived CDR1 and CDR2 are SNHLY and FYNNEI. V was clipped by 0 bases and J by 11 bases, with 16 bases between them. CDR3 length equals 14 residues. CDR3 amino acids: CASSEALVRGTAFF. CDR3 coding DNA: TGTGCCAGCAGTGAAGCGCTTGTGAGGGGGACGGCTTTCTTT.

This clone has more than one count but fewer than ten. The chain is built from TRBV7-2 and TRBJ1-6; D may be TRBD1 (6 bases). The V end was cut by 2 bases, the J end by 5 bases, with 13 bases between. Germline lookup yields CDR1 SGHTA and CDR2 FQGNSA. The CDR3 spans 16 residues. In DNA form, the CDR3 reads TGTGCCAGCAGCTTACAGGGGTCGGGGAATAATTCACCCCTCCACTTT. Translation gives CASSLQGSGNNSPLHF.

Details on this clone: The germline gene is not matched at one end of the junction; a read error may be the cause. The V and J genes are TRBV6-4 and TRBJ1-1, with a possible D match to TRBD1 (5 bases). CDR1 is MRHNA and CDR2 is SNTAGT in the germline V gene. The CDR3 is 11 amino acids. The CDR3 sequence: CASRPEDTTSF. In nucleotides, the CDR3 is TGTGCCAGCAGGCCCGAGGACACTACAAGCTTT.

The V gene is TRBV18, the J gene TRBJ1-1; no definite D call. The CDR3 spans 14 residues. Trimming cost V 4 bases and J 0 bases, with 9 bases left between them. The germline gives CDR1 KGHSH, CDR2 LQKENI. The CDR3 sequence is CASSLQGVNTEAFF. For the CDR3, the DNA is TGTGCCAGCTCACTACAAGGAGTGAACACTGAAGCTTTCTTT. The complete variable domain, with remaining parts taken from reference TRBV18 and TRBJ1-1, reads NAGVMQNPRHLVRRRGQEARLRCSPMKGHSHVYWYRQLPEEGLKFMVYLQKENIIDESGMPKERFSAEFPKEGPSILRIQQVVRGDSAAYFCASSLQGVNTEAFFGQGTRLTVV.

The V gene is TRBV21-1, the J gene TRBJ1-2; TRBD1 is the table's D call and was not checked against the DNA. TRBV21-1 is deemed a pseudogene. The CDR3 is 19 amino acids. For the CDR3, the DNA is TGTGCCAGCAGCAAAGCATCAGCTAGTAGGACAGCTACTAACTATGGCTACACCTTC. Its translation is CASSKASASRTATNYGYTF.